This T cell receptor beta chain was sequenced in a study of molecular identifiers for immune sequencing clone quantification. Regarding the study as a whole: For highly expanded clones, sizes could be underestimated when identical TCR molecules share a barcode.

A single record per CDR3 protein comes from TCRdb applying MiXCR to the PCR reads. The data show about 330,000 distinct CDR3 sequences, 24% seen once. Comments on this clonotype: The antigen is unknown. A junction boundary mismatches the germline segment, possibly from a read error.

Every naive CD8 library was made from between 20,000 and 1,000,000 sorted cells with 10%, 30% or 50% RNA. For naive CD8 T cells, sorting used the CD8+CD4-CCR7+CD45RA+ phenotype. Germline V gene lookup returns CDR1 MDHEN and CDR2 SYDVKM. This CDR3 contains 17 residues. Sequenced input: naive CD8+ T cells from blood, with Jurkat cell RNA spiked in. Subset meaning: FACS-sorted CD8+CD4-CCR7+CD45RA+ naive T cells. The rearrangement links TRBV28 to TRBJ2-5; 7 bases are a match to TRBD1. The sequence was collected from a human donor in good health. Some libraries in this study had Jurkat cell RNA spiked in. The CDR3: CASSSPAYRGVLEAQYF. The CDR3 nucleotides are TGTGCCAGCAGTTCACCCGCGTACAGGGGAGTGCTAGAGGCCCAGTACTTC.